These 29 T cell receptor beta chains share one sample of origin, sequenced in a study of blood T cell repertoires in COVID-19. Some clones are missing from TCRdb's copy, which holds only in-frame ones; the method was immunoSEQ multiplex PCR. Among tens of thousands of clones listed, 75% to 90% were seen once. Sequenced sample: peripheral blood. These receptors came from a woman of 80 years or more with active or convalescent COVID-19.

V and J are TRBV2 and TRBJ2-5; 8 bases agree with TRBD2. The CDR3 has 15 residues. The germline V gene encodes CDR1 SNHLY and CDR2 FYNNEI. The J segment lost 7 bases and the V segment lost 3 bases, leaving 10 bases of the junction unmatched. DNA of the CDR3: TGTGCCAGCAGTGATGATGGGACTAGTCTAGGGACCCAGTACTTC. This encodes CASSDDGTSLGTQYF. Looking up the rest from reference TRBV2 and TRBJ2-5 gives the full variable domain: EPEVTQTPSHQVTQMGQEVILRCVPISNHLYFYWYRQILGQKVEFLVSFYNNEISEKSEIFDDQFSVERPDGSNFTLKIRSTKLEDSAMYFCASSDDGTSLGTQYFGPGTRLLVL.

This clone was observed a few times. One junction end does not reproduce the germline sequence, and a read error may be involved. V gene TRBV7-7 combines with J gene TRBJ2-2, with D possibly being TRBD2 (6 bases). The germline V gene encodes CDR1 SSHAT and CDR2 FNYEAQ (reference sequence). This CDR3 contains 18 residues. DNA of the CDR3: TGTGCTAGCAGCTTAGCGGTCCCCCTTGCGGGTTGGACCGGGGAGCTGTTTTTT. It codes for CASSLAVPLAGWTGELFF.

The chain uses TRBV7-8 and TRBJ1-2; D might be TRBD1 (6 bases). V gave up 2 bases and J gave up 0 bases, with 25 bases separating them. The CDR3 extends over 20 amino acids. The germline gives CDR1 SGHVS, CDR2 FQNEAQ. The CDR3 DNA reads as TGTGCCAGCAGCTTATCGGTCTCCGCCTCTGGGGGCAAGGCTAACTATGGCTACACCTTC. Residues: CASSLSVSASGGKANYGYTF.

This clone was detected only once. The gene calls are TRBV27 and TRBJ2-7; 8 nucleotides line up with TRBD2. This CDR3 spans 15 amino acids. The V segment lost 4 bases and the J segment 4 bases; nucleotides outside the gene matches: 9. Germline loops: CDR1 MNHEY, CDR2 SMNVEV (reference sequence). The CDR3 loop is CASSYAGGKWYEQYF. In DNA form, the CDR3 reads TGTGCCAGCAGTTATGCGGGGGGCAAATGGTACGAGCAGTACTTC.

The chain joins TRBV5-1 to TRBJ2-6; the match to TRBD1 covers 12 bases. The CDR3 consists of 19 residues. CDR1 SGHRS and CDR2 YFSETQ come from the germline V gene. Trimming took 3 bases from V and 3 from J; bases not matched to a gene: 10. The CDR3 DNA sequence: TGCGCCAGCAGCTGGGGGCCCGGGACAGGGGGCGATGGGGCCAACGTCCTGACTTTC. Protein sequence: CASSWGPGTGGDGANVLTF.

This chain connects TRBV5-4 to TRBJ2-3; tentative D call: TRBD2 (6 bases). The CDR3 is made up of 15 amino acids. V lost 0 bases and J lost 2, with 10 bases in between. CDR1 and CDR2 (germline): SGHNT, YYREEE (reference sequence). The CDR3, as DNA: TGTGCCAGCAGCTTGGGGGCGGGGACCACAGATACGCAGTATTTT. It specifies CASSLGAGTTDTQYF.

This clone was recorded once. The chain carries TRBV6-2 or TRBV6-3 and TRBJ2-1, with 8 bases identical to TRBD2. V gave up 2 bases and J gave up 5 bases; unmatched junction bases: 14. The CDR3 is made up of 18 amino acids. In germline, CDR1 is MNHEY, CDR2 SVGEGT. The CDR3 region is CASSYVRGGPKGDNEQFF. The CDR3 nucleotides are TGTGCCAGCAGTTACGTACGGGGGGGTCCCAAGGGCGACAATGAGCAGTTCTTC.

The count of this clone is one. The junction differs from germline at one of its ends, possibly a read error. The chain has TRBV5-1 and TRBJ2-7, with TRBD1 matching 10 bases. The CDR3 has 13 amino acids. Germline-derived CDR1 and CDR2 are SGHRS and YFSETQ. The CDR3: CASSLAGTGEKDF. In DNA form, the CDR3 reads TGCGCCAGCAGCTTGGCCGGGACAGGGGAAAAGGACTTC.

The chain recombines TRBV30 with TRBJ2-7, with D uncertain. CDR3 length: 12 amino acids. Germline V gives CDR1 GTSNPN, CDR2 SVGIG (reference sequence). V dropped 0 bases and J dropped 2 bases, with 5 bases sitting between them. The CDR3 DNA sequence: TGTGCCTGGAGTGTACTGACCTACGAGCAGTACTTC. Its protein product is CAWSVLTYEQYF.

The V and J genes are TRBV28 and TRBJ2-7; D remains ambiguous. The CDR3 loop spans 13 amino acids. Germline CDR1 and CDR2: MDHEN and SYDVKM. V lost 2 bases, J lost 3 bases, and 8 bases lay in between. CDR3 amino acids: CASSLDFIYEQYF. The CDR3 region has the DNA TGTGCCAGCAGTTTAGACTTCATCTACGAGCAGTACTTC.

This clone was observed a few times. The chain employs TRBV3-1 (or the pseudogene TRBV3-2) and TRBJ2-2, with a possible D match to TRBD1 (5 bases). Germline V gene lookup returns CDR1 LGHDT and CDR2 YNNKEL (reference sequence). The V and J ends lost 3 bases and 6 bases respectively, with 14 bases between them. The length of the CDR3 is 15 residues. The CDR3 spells CASSHSSGLAGELFF. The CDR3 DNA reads TGTGCCAGCAGCCATTCCTCAGGGTTGGCCGGGGAGCTGTTTTTT.

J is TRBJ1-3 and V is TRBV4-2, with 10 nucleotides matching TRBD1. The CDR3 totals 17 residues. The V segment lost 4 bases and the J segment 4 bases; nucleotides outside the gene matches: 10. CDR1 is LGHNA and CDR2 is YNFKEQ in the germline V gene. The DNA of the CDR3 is TGTGCCAGCAGCCGCCCCCCGGGGACAGGGGTCGGAAACACCATATATTTT. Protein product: CASSRPPGTGVGNTIYF.

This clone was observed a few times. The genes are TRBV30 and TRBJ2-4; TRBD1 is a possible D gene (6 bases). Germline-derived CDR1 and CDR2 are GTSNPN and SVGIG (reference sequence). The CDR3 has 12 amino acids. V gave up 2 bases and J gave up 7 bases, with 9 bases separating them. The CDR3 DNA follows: TGTGCCTGGAGTAGGGACACTAACATTCAGTACTTC. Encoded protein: CAWSRDTNIQYF.

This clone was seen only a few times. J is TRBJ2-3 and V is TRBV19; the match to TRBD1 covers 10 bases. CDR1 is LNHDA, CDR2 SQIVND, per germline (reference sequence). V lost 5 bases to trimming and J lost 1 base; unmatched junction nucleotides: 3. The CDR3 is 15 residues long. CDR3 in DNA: TGTGCCAGTAGTCAAGGGACAGGGGGCACAGATACGCAGTATTTT. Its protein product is CASSQGTGGTDTQYF.

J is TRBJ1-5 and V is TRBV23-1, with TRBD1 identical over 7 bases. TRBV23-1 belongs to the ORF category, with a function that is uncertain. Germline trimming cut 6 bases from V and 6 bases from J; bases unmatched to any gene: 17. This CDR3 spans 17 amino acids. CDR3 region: CASRIPWQTGQRQPQHF. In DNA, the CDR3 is TGCGCCAGCAGGATCCCCTGGCAGACAGGGCAGCGTCAGCCCCAGCATTTT.

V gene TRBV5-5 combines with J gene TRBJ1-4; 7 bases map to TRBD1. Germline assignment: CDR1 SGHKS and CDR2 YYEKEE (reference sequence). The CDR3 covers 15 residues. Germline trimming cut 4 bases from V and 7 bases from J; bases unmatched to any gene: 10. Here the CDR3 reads CASSLTGSGSEKLFF. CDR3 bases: TGTGCCAGCAGCCTGACAGGGTCCGGCAGTGAAAAACTGTTTTTT.

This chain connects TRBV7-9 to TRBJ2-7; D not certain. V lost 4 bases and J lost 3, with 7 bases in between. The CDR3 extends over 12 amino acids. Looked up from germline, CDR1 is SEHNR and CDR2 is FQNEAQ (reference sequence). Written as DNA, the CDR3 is TGTGCCAGCAGCTCAGCCAACTACGAGCAGTACTTC. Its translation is CASSSANYEQYF. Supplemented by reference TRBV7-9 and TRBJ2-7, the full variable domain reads DTGVSQNPRHKITKRGQNVTFRCDPISEHNRLYWYRQTLGQGPEFLTYFQNEAQLEKSRLLSDRFSAERPKGSFSTLEIQRTEQGDSAMYLCASSSANYEQYFGPGTRLTVT.

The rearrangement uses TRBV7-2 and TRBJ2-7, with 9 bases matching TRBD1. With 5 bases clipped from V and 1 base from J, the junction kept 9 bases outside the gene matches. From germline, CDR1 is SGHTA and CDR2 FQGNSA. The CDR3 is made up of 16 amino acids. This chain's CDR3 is CASSRRGQGRSYEQYF. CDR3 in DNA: TGTGCCAGCAGCCGCCGGGGACAGGGTAGATCCTACGAGCAGTACTTC.

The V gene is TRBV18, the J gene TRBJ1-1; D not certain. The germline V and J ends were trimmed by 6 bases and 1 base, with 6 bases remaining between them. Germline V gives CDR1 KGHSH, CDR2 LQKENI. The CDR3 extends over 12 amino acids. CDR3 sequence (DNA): TGTGCCAGCTCCCCCGGGAACACTGAAGCTTTCTTT. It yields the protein CASSPGNTEAFF.

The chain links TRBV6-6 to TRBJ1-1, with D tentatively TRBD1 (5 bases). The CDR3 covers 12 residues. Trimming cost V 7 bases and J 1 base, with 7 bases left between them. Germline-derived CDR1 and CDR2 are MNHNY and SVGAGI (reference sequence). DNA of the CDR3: TGTGCCAGCACAACAGGGAACACTGAAGCTTTCTTT. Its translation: CASTTGNTEAFF.

In DNA, the CDR3 is TGTGCCAGCAGTCTAACTAGCGGGAGATACAATGAGCAGTTCTTC. It is translated as CASSLTSGRYNEQFF. This chain joins TRBV3-1 (or the pseudogene TRBV3-2) and TRBJ2-1, with 11 positions matching TRBD2. Germline values: CDR1 LGHDT, CDR2 YNNKEL (reference sequence). The CDR3 is made up of 15 amino acids. The trim removed 6 bases at V and 4 bases at J, leaving 5 bases unmatched.

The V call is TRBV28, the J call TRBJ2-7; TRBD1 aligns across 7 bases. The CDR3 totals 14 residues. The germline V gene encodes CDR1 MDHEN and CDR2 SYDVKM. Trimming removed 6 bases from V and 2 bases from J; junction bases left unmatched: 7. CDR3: CASSQAGGPYEQYF. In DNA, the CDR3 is TGTGCCAGCAGCCAAGCAGGGGGACCCTACGAGCAGTACTTC.

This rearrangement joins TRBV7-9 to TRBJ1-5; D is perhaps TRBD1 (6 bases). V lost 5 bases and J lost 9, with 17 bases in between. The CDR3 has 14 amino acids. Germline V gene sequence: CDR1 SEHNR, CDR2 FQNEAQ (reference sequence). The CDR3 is CASSGDGTSPPQHF. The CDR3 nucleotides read TGTGCCAGCAGCGGTGATGGGACATCTCCGCCCCAGCATTTT.

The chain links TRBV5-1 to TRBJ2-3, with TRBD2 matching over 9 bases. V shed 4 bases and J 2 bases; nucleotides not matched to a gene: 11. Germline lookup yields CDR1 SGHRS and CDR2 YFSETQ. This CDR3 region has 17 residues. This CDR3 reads CASSRAKVAGVTDTQYF. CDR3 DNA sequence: TGCGCCAGCAGCAGGGCAAAGGTAGCGGGGGTCACAGATACGCAGTATTTT.

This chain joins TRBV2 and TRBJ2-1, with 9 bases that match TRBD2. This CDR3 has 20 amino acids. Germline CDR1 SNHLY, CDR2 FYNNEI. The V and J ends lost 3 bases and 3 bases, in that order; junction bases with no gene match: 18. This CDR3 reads CASSDLAGGFKKMFYNEQFF. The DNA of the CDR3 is TGTGCCAGCAGTGATCTCGCGGGGGGGTTTAAAAAGATGTTCTACAATGAGCAGTTCTTC.

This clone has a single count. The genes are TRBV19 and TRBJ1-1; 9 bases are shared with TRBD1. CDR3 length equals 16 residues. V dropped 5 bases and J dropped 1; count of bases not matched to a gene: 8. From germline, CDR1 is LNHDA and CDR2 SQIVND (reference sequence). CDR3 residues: CASSLGQGLKNTEAFF. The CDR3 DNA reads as TGTGCCAGTAGTTTGGGACAGGGTCTTAAGAACACTGAAGCTTTCTTT.

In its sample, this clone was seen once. Here the CDR3 DNA reads TGCGCCAGCAGCTGGGGGGACAGGGGTAAAGATACGCAGTATTTT. Protein product: CASSWGDRGKDTQYF. V and J are TRBV5-1 and TRBJ2-3; 10 bases match TRBD1. Germline CDR1 is SGHRS and CDR2 is YFSETQ. The CDR3 spans 15 residues. J was trimmed by 5 bases and V by 3 bases; bases with no gene match: 6.

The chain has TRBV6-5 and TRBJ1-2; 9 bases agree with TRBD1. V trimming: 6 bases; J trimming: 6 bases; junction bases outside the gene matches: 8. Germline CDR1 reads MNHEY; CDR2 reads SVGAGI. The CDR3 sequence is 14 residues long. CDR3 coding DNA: TGTGCCAGCAGCCGGACGGGACAGGGTCATGGCTACACCTTC. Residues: CASSRTGQGHGYTF.

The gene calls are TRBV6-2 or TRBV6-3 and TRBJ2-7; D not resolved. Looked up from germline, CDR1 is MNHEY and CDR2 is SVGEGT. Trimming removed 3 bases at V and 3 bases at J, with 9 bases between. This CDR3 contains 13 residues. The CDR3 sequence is CASSYLENYEQYF. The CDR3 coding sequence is TGTGCCAGCAGTTATCTAGAAAACTACGAGCAGTACTTC.